The entry that follows covers one T cell receptor beta chain sequence. These data originate in a study of T cell changes during pregnancy in multiple sclerosis. Trimming removed 4 bases from V and 5 bases from J; junction bases left unmatched: 8. The CDR3 has 15 residues. CDR1 and CDR2 (germline): SGHAT, FQNNGV. Sequenced by immunoSEQ multiplex PCR; TCRdb stores in-frame clones only, minus some. The profile shows tens of thousands of clones, more than 85% of them singletons. The V and J genes are TRBV11-2 and TRBJ2-1; 7 bases map to TRBD1. The origin of this receptor is a female donor with multiple sclerosis, enrolled in a pregnancy study. Sequences were derived from peripheral blood, sampled in the first trimester of pregnancy. The CDR3 nucleotides are TGTGCCAGCAGCTATACGGGACAGAGAAACAATGAGCAGTTCTTC. Translating it yields CASSYTGQRNNEQFF.